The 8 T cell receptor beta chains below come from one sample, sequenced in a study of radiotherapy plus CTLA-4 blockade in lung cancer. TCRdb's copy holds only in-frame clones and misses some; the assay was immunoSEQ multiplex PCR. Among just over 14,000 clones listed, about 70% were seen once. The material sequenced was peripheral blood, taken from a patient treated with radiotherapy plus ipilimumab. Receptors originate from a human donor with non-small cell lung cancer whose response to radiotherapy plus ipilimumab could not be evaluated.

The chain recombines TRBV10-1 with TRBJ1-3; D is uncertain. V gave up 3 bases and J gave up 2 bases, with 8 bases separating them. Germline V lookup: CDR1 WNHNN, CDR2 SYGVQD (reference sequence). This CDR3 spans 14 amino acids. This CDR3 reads CASSDQRAGNTIYF. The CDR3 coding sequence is TGCGCCAGCAGTGATCAGCGGGCTGGAAACACCATATATTTT.

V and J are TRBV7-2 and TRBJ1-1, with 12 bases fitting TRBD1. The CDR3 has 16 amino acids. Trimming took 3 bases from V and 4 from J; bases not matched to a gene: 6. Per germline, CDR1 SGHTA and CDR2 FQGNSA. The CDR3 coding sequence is TGTGCCAGCAGCTTGGGGACAGGGGGCATGAGCACTGAAGCTTTCTTT. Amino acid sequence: CASSLGTGGMSTEAFF.

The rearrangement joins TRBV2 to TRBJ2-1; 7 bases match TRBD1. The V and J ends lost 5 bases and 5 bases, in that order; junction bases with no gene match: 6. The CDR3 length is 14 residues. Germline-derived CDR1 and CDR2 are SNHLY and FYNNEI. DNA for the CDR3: TGTGCCAGCAGTACGGGACAGAAAAACAATGAGCAGTTCTTC. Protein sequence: CASSTGQKNNEQFF.

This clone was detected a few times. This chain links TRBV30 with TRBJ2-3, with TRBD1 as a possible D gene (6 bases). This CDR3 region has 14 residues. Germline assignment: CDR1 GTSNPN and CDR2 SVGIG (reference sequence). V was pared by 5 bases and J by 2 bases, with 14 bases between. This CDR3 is CAWATTGFTDTQYF. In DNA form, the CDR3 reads TGTGCCTGGGCAACGACAGGTTTCACAGATACGCAGTATTTT.

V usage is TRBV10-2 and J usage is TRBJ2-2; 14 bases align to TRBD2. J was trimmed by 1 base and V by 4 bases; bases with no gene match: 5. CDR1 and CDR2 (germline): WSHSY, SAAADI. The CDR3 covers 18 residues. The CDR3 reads CASSGTSGGPLNTGELFF. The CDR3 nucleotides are TGCGCCAGCAGTGGGACTAGCGGGGGGCCCCTGAACACCGGGGAGCTGTTTTTT.

CDR3 bases: TGTGCTAGTGGTTTGGCTAGGCCTAGCAGCAATGAGCAGTTCTTC. Its translation is CASGLARPSSNEQFF. The rearrangement joins TRBV12-5 to TRBJ2-1, with TRBD2 as a possible D gene (5 bases). Trimming took 1 base from V and 6 from J, leaving 13 bases between them. In germline, CDR1 is LGHNT, CDR2 FRNRAP. The CDR3 contains 15 residues.

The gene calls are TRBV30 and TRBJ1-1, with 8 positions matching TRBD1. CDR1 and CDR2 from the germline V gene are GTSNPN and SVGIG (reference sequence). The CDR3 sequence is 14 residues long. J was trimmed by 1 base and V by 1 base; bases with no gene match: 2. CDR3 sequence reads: CAWSGDRRNTEAFF. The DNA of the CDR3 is TGTGCCTGGAGTGGGGACAGGCGGAACACTGAAGCTTTCTTT.

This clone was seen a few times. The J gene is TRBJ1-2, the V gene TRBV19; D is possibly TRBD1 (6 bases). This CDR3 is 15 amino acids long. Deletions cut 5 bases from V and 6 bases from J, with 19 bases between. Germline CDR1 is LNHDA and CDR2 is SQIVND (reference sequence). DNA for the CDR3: TGTGCCAGTAGTGGTCTAGGGACAATGAGAGATGGCTACACCTTC. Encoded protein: CASSGLGTMRDGYTF.